A single sample is the source of the 17 T cell receptor beta chains below, sequenced in a study of blood T cell repertoires in COVID-19. Measured with immunoSEQ multiplex PCR; TCRdb has only the in-frame clones, and not every one. The sample has 200,000 to 300,000 clones; more than 75% are singletons. Sequenced sample: peripheral blood. Receptors originate from a middle-aged man who had recovered from COVID-19.

The chain links TRBV6-6 to TRBJ2-7; TRBD1 agrees at 10 bases. Trimming removed 0 bases from V and 7 bases from J; junction bases left unmatched: 9. Germline V gives CDR1 MNHNY, CDR2 SVGAGI (reference sequence). The CDR3 contains 16 residues. The CDR3 sequence is CASSYSPGTGASEQYF. The CDR3 DNA is TGTGCCAGCAGTTACTCTCCGGGGACAGGGGCCTCGGAGCAGTACTTC.

The chain recombines TRBV6-1 with TRBJ1-1; no firm D call. Germline V gives CDR1 MNHNS, CDR2 SASEGT. The CDR3 is 11 amino acids. Between the trimmed V and J ends, which lost 3 bases and 8 bases, there was a span of 7 bases. The CDR3 coding sequence is TGTGCCAGCAGTGACCTACGGGAAGCTTTCTTT. Translating it yields CASSDLREAFF.

The gene calls are TRBV6-2 or TRBV6-3 and TRBJ2-7, with D possibly TRBD1 on 6 matching bases. Germline V gives CDR1 MNHEY, CDR2 SVGEGT. V was clipped by 4 bases and J by 6 bases, with 16 bases between them. The length of the CDR3 is 14 residues. Here the CDR3 reads CASSFRDNLSEQYF. CDR3 in DNA: TGTGCCAGCAGTTTCAGGGACAACCTGAGCGAGCAGTACTTC.

The chain recombines TRBV4-1 with TRBJ2-2; perhaps TRBD2 as D (6 bases). The V gene lost 4 bases and the J gene lost 1 base, with 13 bases spanning the gap. The germline CDR1 and CDR2 sequences are MGHRA and YSYEKL. The CDR3 sequence is 16 residues long. The CDR3 nucleotides read TGCGCCAGCAGCCTGCGGAGCGGGTGGAACACCGGGGAGCTGTTTTTT. It translates to CASSLRSGWNTGELFF.

This chain joins TRBV14 and TRBJ1-2; 12 nucleotides line up with TRBD1. The V gene end was trimmed by 4 bases and the J gene end by 7 bases; junction bases not matched to a gene: 4. The CDR3 totals 14 residues. CDR1 is SGHDN, CDR2 FVKESK, per germline. This CDR3 reads CASSPGQGASGYTF. For the CDR3, the DNA is TGTGCCAGCAGCCCGGGACAGGGGGCGTCTGGCTACACCTTC.

V usage is TRBV7-2 and J usage is TRBJ2-1; perhaps TRBD2 as D (7 bases). CDR1 and CDR2 (germline): SGHTA, FQGNSA. The CDR3 is 15 residues long. Trimming took 3 bases from V and 4 from J, leaving 13 bases between them. The CDR3 region has the DNA TGTGCCAGCAGCTTGGTGGGGGGGGCGTACAATGAGCAGTTCTTC. Protein: CASSLVGGAYNEQFF.

This chain connects TRBV19 to TRBJ2-3, with D possibly TRBD1 on 6 matching bases. Germline loops: CDR1 LNHDA, CDR2 SQIVND (reference sequence). The CDR3 contains 14 residues. The CDR3 loop reads CPSKGESGTDTQYF. DNA of the CDR3: TGTCCTAGTAAGGGGGAGTCGGGCACAGATACGCAGTATTTT. The full variable domain, rest sourced from reference TRBV19 and TRBJ2-3, is DGGITQSPKYLFRKEGQNVTLSCEQNLNHDAMYWYRQDPGQGLRLIYYSQIVNDFQKGDIAEGYSVSREKKESFPLTVTSAQKNPTAFYLCPSKGESGTDTQYFGPGTRLTVL.

V and J are TRBV14 and TRBJ1-6; the D gene is possibly TRBD1 (5 bases). The CDR3 length is 13 residues. The V and J ends lost 1 base and 10 bases respectively, with 8 bases between them. The germline V gene has CDR1 SGHDN and CDR2 FVKESK. CDR3 region: CASSQVWGSPLHF. The CDR3 nucleotides read TGTGCCAGCAGCCAAGTCTGGGGCTCACCCCTCCACTTT.

V and J are TRBV5-1 and TRBJ2-3, with a tentative D call TRBD2 (6 bases). Germline loops: CDR1 SGHRS, CDR2 YFSETQ. With 0 bases removed from V and 4 bases from J, the gap between germline ends came to 15 bases. CDR3 size: 16 residues. Written as DNA, the CDR3 is TGCGCCAGCAGCTTGGGTACTAGCCTTAGAGCAGATACGCAGTATTTT. Protein: CASSLGTSLRADTQYF. The full variable domain, rest sourced from reference TRBV5-1 and TRBJ2-3, is KAGVTQTPRYLIKTRGQQVTLSCSPISGHRSVSWYQQTPGQGLQFLFEYFSETQRNKGNFPGRFSGRQFSNSRSEMNVSTLELGDSALYLCASSLGTSLRADTQYFGPGTRLTVL.

The chain has TRBV5-1 and TRBJ1-4, with D perhaps TRBD1 (6 bases). V was pared by 2 bases and J by 8 bases, with 13 bases between. Germline CDR1 is SGHRS and CDR2 is YFSETQ. This CDR3 has 14 amino acids. DNA of the CDR3: TGCGCCAGCAGCTTAGAGGGGGTTGGGGAAAAACTGTTTTTT. Translation gives CASSLEGVGEKLFF.

This clone was seen only a few times. The V and J genes are TRBV6-6 and TRBJ2-7; D gene uncertain. CDR1 and CDR2 (germline): MNHNY, SVGAGI (reference sequence). The CDR3 has 13 residues. The ends were cut back, 8 bases at V and 0 bases at J, with 11 bases in the middle. The CDR3 DNA reads TGTGCCAGCGGTTCCCGAGGCTCCTACGAGCAGTACTTC. Its protein product is CASGSRGSYEQYF.

The chain recombines TRBV10-2 with TRBJ2-5; 8 bases fit TRBD1. Trimming took 5 bases from V and 4 from J; bases not matched to a gene: 3. The CDR3 loop spans 13 amino acids. Looked up from germline, CDR1 is WSHSY and CDR2 is SAAADI. CDR3 loop: CASSQGARETQYF. The CDR3, as DNA: TGCGCCAGCAGTCAGGGGGCGCGAGAGACCCAGTACTTC.

The rearrangement joins TRBV29-1 to TRBJ1-5; 8 nucleotides align to TRBD1. J gave up 1 base and V 4 bases, and 9 bases lay outside the gene matches. CDR1 is SQVTM, CDR2 ANQGSEA, per germline. The CDR3 extends over 16 amino acids. The CDR3 here is CSVGEGQGASNQPQHF. CDR3 DNA: TGCAGCGTTGGGGAGGGGCAGGGGGCCAGCAATCAGCCCCAGCATTTT.

The rearrangement joins TRBV5-4 to TRBJ2-5; possible D gene TRBD1, 6 bases. CDR1 is SGHNT and CDR2 is YYREEE in the germline V gene (reference sequence). V lost 3 bases to trimming and J lost 3 bases, with 15 bases between them. There are 15 residues in the CDR3. In nucleotides, the CDR3 is TGTGCCAGCAGCTCGACGGGGCACAGGGAAGAGACCCAGTACTTC. Amino acids: CASSSTGHREETQYF.

The chain is built from TRBV15 and TRBJ2-1, with TRBD2 identical over 9 bases. V dropped 0 bases and J dropped 12; count of bases not matched to a gene: 6. The CDR3 runs to 14 residues. Germline V gene sequence: CDR1 LNHNV, CDR2 YYDKDF (reference sequence). The CDR3 sequence: CATSRDMAGGPQFF. In DNA form, the CDR3 reads TGTGCCACCAGCAGAGATATGGCGGGAGGGCCGCAGTTCTTC.

This chain uses TRBV19 with TRBJ2-7, with 8 nucleotides matching TRBD2. V dropped 5 bases and J dropped 2; count of bases not matched to a gene: 5. The CDR3 runs 14 residues. Germline V lookup: CDR1 LNHDA, CDR2 SQIVND (reference sequence). The CDR3 spells CASSPGGYPYEQYF. In DNA, the CDR3 is TGTGCCAGTAGTCCGGGGGGGTACCCCTACGAGCAGTACTTC. The entire variable domain, with the rest obtained from reference TRBV19 and TRBJ2-7, is as follows: DGGITQSPKYLFRKEGQNVTLSCEQNLNHDAMYWYRQDPGQGLRLIYYSQIVNDFQKGDIAEGYSVSREKKESFPLTVTSAQKNPTAFYLCASSPGGYPYEQYFGPGTRLTVT.

The chain couples TRBV7-2 to TRBJ2-5; 9 positions agree with TRBD1. V shed 4 bases, J shed 2 bases, and the junction held 5 bases outside the gene matches. From germline, CDR1 is SGHTA and CDR2 FQGNSA. The CDR3 has 15 residues. CDR3 amino acids: CASSSGQGRQETQYF. The CDR3 DNA follows: TGTGCCAGCAGCTCGGGACAGGGAAGACAAGAGACCCAGTACTTC.